This T cell receptor beta chain is from a study of T cell responses to AZD1222 COVID-19 vaccine. General study points: Clonal diversity was possibly underestimated, and the donors were mostly white British, with more females.

Measured with immunoSEQ multiplex PCR; TCRdb has only the in-frame clones, and not every one. Of 90,000 to 120,000 clones detected, about 94% appear once; the ten largest clones hold more than 4%. CDR1 is KGHSH, CDR2 LQKENI, per germline. The J segment lost 5 bases and the V segment lost 3 bases, leaving 4 bases of the junction unmatched. The CDR3 extends over 14 amino acids. Remarks on this clone: Its antigen remains unidentified.

The chain joins TRBV18 to TRBJ2-7, with 10 bases fitting TRBD1. The source is an adult in good health. The sequences come from peripheral blood, collected on day 0 of AZD1222 vaccination. The DNA of the CDR3 is TGTGCCAGCTCACCCCTGACAGGGGGCCACGAGCAGTACTTC. Translation gives CASSPLTGGHEQYF. Together with reference TRBV18 and TRBJ2-7, the CDR3 gives the full variable domain: NAGVMQNPRHLVRRRGQEARLRCSPMKGHSHVYWYRQLPEEGLKFMVYLQKENIIDESGMPKERFSAEFPKEGPSILRIQQVVRGDSAAYFCASSPLTGGHEQYFGPGTRLTVT.